This TCR beta chain emerged from a study of blood T cell repertoires in COVID-19. Study-level information: Spain, Italy and the United States supplied samples that represented acute and convalescent COVID-19. T cells, B-cell-depleted T cells, or PBMCs provided the cDNA or gDNA that served as material.

The protocol was immunoSEQ multiplex PCR, while the TCRdb copy is restricted to in-frame clones and leaves out a portion. The sample includes more than 200,000 clones, approximately 89% of them seen just once. Those enrolled, adults aged about 18 to 89 years, came from about two dozen US areas. The receptor comes from a woman aged 25 to 39 who had been exposed to COVID-19. The sequenced sample consisted of PBMCs or T cells enriched from blood (not recorded which).

The CDR3 bases are TGTGCCAGCAGCTTAAGAGCGAAACCTAGCACAGATACGCAGTATTTT. Translating it yields CASSLRAKPSTDTQYF. The chain employs TRBV7-3 and TRBJ2-3; D is unresolved. Per germline, CDR1 SGHTA and CDR2 FQGTGA. The CDR3 consists of 16 residues. V was trimmed by 1 base and J by 0 bases, leaving 11 bases between them.